Shown below are 13 T cell receptor beta chains from a single sample sequenced in a study of shared clonotypes between healthy human individuals. CD8 cells classed as naive were CD45RO-negative and positively selected for CCR7, excluding terminally differentiated effector memory CD45RA+ cells. Only in-frame clones appear in the TCRdb table, and some are missing; sequencing was by immunoSEQ multiplex PCR. The sample has 650,000 to 800,000 clones, 90% to 95% seen once. Input material: naive CD8+ T cells sorted from blood. These receptors originate from a man aged 25-45 years in good health.

This chain links TRBV28 with TRBJ2-7; 9 nucleotides match TRBD1. This CDR3 contains 14 residues. CDR1 is MDHEN and CDR2 is SYDVKM in the germline V gene. V shed 6 bases and J 4 bases; nucleotides not matched to a gene: 7. The CDR3 spells CASSVTGGIYEQYF. The CDR3 nucleotides read TGTGCCAGCAGCGTTACAGGGGGCATATACGAGCAGTACTTC.

The rearrangement links TRBV28 to TRBJ1-2, with TRBD1 matching 7 bases. Germline V CDR1 and CDR2: MDHEN, SYDVKM. The J segment lost 7 bases and the V segment lost 5 bases, leaving 10 bases of the junction unmatched. This CDR3 is 14 amino acids long. This chain's CDR3 is CASSPQGQVAGYTF. In DNA form, the CDR3 reads TGTGCCAGCAGTCCCCAAGGACAGGTGGCTGGCTACACCTTC.

V gene TRBV6-5 combines with J gene TRBJ2-5; 9 positions agree with TRBD1. V lost 0 bases, J lost 5 bases, and 4 bases stayed unmatched. This CDR3 comprises 15 residues. The germline gives CDR1 MNHEY, CDR2 SVGAGI. CDR3 sequence (DNA): TGTGCCAGCAGTTACTCGACAGGGGGGAGGGAGACCCAGTACTTC. Its protein product is CASSYSTGGRETQYF.

The gene calls are TRBV5-1 and TRBJ1-1; a weak D match, TRBD1 (6 bases). The V end was cut by 4 bases, the J end by 2 bases, with 18 bases between. The CDR3 is made up of 16 amino acids. Germline loops: CDR1 SGHRS, CDR2 YFSETQ. CDR3 region: CASSQKQGIANTEAFF. The CDR3 nucleotides are TGCGCCAGCAGCCAGAAACAGGGAATAGCTAACACTGAAGCTTTCTTT.

V is TRBV7-2 and J is TRBJ2-7; 7 nucleotides align to TRBD1. V was pared by 5 bases and J by 3 bases, with 4 bases of the junction left unmatched. Germline CDR1 reads SGHTA; CDR2 reads FQGNSA. The CDR3 spans 13 residues. CDR3 sequence reads: CASSVGTVYEQYF. The CDR3 DNA reads TGTGCCAGCAGCGTCGGGACAGTCTACGAGCAGTACTTC.

The chain combines TRBV6-5 with TRBJ2-7, with a possible D match to TRBD1 (5 bases). V was shortened by 8 bases and J by 2 bases, with 13 bases between the two germline ends. Per the germline V gene, CDR1 is MNHEY and CDR2 is SVGAGI. This CDR3 has 13 residues. CDR3 in DNA: TGTGCCAGCTGGCCAGGGTCCACCTACGAGCAGTACTTC. This sequence encodes CASWPGSTYEQYF.

This chain links TRBV6-5 with TRBJ2-5; 8 nucleotides match TRBD2. This CDR3 has 15 amino acids. The germline V gene has CDR1 MNHEY and CDR2 SVGAGI. Trimming at V came to 7 bases and at J to 1 base, leaving 8 bases not matched to a gene. The CDR3 sequence: CASKKREWSQETQYF. The DNA of the CDR3 is TGTGCCAGCAAGAAGCGGGAGTGGTCCCAAGAGACCCAGTACTTC.

This chain links TRBV11-2 with TRBJ2-1; a weak D match, TRBD2 (6 bases). CDR3 size: 13 residues. Trimming shortened V by 3 bases and J by 3 bases, and 6 bases separated the two germline ends. Germline values: CDR1 SGHAT, CDR2 FQNNGV. In DNA, the CDR3 is TGTGCCAGCAGCTTGGGGGGCTACAATGAGCAGTTCTTC. Amino acid sequence: CASSLGGYNEQFF.

CDR3 sequence: CASSVVASGHTGELFF. The DNA for the CDR3 is TGTGCCAGCAGCGTAGTCGCTAGCGGACACACCGGGGAGCTGTTTTTT. The rearrangement joins TRBV9 to TRBJ2-2, with 7 bases that match TRBD2. Per germline, CDR1 SGDLS and CDR2 YYNGEE. V lost 0 bases to trimming and J lost 3 bases; unmatched junction nucleotides: 5. This CDR3 is built from 16 residues.

The CDR3 nucleotides are TGCGCCAGCAGTGAGTCGATAATGTTTAGCGGGACTAACAATGAGCAGTTCTTC. It codes for CASSESIMFSGTNNEQFF. The chain combines TRBV10-1 with TRBJ2-1; TRBD2 matches at 8 bases. This CDR3 is 18 amino acids long. Looked up from germline, CDR1 is WNHNN and CDR2 is SYGVQD (reference sequence). Trimming took 0 bases from V and 5 from J; bases not matched to a gene: 12.

The chain uses TRBV4-1 and TRBJ2-7, with a weak D call TRBD1 (6 bases). Germline CDR1 reads MGHRA; CDR2 reads YSYEKL. With 1 base removed from V and 5 bases from J, the gap between germline ends came to 9 bases. The CDR3 is 13 amino acids. The CDR3 protein is CASSQGTGNEQYF. CDR3 nucleotide sequence: TGCGCCAGCAGCCAAGGTACAGGGAACGAGCAGTACTTC.

This clone was observed a handful of times. This rearrangement joins TRBV15 to TRBJ2-1; 7 positions match TRBD2. Germline assignment: CDR1 LNHNV and CDR2 YYDKDF (reference sequence). V lost 0 bases to trimming and J lost 6 bases; unmatched junction nucleotides: 11. The CDR3 loop spans 17 amino acids. DNA of the CDR3: TGTGCCACCAGCAGAGATCTTGCGTGGACGGGGGGCAATGAGCAGTTCTTC. It translates to CATSRDLAWTGGNEQFF.

This chain's CDR3 is CASSHPTTDYTGELFF. The CDR3 region has the DNA TGTGCCAGCAGCCATCCGACGACGGACTACACCGGGGAGCTGTTTTTT. J is TRBJ2-2 and V is TRBV4-2, with D perhaps TRBD2 (5 bases). The germline CDR1 and CDR2 sequences are LGHNA and YNFKEQ. The CDR3 is 16 amino acids. The V end was cut by 3 bases, the J end by 3 bases, with 14 bases between.